This T cell receptor beta chain stems from a study of tumor-infiltrating lymphocytes in primary liver carcinoma. Production of TCR beta cDNA used 400 to 600 ng total RNA together with a constant-region primer. TCR beta libraries came from three nested multiplex PCR rounds using slightly modified ARM-PCR. Investigators reported that the first two PCR rounds, at 10 to 11 cycles each, used TRBV1-TRBV30 forward primers with a C-beta reverse primer. Via MiXCR, TCRdb re-called the multiplex PCR reads, giving one row per CDR3 protein. The repertoire holds 90,000 to 100,000 distinct CDR3 sequences, more than 65% seen once, with 7.5% to 10% in the top ten. Overall study results and limits: Overlap in tumor-adjacent and tumor-blood pairs fell below that of tumor region pairs. Roughly 7.5-24% of top clones, and no more, occurred in all five tumor regions.

This clonotype occurred many times. Its cognate antigen is unknown. From approximately 20-30 mg of unsorted bulk tissue, DNA and RNA were co-extracted together. Separate regions, five per tumor, were sampled. The germline gives CDR1 SGHRS, CDR2 YFSETQ. Trimming removed 0 bases at V and 9 bases at J, with 16 bases between. The CDR3 length is 15 residues. The chain combines TRBV5-1 with TRBJ2-1, with D uncertain. The material sequenced was liver tumor tissue from sampling region 5. Subset reported: tumor region T5, tumor centre. This TCR was recovered from an older woman with primary liver carcinoma and hepatitis B virus infection. CDR3 amino acids: CASSLGLPGRAEQFF. CDR3 bases: TGCGCCAGCAGCTTGGGCCTTCCTGGAAGGGCTGAGCAGTTCTTC.